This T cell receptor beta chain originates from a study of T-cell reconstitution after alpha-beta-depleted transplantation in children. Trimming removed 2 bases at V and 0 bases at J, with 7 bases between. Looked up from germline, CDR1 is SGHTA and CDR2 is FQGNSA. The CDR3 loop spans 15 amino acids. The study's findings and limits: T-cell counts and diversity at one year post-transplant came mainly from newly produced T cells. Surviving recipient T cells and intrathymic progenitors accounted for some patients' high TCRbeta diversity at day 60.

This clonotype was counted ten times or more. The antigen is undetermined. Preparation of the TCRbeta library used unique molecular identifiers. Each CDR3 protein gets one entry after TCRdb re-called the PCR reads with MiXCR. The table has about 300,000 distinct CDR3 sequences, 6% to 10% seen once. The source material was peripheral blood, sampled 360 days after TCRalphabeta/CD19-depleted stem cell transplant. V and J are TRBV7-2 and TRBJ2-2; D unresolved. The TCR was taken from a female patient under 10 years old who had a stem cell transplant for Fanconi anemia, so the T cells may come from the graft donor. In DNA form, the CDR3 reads TGTGCCAGCAGCTTAAGGGCAGCGAACACCGGGGAGCTGTTTTTT. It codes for CASSLRAANTGELFF.